This T cell receptor (beta chain) was retrieved from a study of regulatory T cells in long-lasting Graves disease. Findings and limits, study-wide: Whereas 1,000 or so public clonotypes were shared by new patients, persistent patients shared more, at roughly 2,500.

CDR3-region Arm-PCR and iRepertoire HTBI primers produced the TCR beta libraries. TCRdb analysed the multiplex PCR reads with MiXCR anew, one entry per CDR3 protein. The sample has 400,000 to 450,000 distinct CDR3 sequences, 23% seen once; the top ten hold over 25%. This clonotype was observed a single time. Its antigen remains unknown. Time point meaning: persistent/refractory GD, antithyroid drugs over 5 years with positive TRAb. Making the TCR library involved RNA that had been extracted from PBMCs. The sequence was obtained from a female donor with Graves disease. The source material was peripheral blood mononuclear cells (PBMCs), sampled when the disease was refractory, from a patient treated with antithyroid drugs.

The CDR3 loop reads CASCHEPKSGVGYTF. The CDR3 coding sequence is TGTGCCAGCTGCCACGAACCCAAGTCCGGGGTTGGCTACACCTTC. The chain has TRBV5-6 and TRBJ1-2; unclear D gene. Germline loops: CDR1 SGHDT, CDR2 YYEEEE. The CDR3 length is 15 residues. Trimming removed 7 bases from V and 7 bases from J, with 23 bases in between.